What follows are 30 T cell receptor beta chains derived from one specimen sequenced in a study of T-cell memory formation after mild COVID-19. TCRdb fed the 5' RACE reads into MiXCR, producing one record per CDR3 protein. Of under 300,000 distinct CDR3 sequences listed, approximately 7.6% were seen once; the top ten hold under 25%. The source material was PBMCs or a T cell subset sorted from them (not recorded which). These receptors were taken from a man aged 18-30 years who had mild COVID-19 (a few samples of this study predate the infection). Cell type and time point are not known.

There are a few counts of this clonotype. This chain uses TRBV20-1 with TRBJ2-7; 7 positions agree with TRBD1. Germline CDR1 reads DFQATT; CDR2 reads SNEGSKA (reference sequence). This CDR3 has 13 amino acids. V gave up 4 bases and J gave up 0 bases; unmatched junction bases: 3. CDR3 nucleotide sequence: TGCAGTGCTAACCGGGACAGCTCCTACGAGCAGTACTTC. This translates into CSANRDSSYEQYF.

The sample holds many counts of this clonotype. This sequence joins TRBV12-3 or TRBV12-4 and TRBJ1-3, with a tentative D call TRBD1 (6 bases). The CDR3 is 16 amino acids. V lost 5 bases to trimming and J lost 0 bases, with 14 bases between them. The CDR3 is CASSPTTGGSGNTIYF. Written as DNA, the CDR3 is TGTGCCAGCAGTCCCACGACAGGAGGCTCTGGAAACACCATATATTTT.

This clonotype was found a few times. The V and J genes are TRBV20-1 and TRBJ1-6; 12 bases map to TRBD1. V shed 5 bases and J 2 bases; nucleotides not matched to a gene: 4. CDR1 is DFQATT and CDR2 is SNEGSKA in the germline V gene (reference sequence). The length of the CDR3 is 16 residues. The CDR3 region has the DNA TGCAGTGCTCCCGGGACAGGGGGCCCCTATAATTCACCCCTCCACTTT. Its translation is CSAPGTGGPYNSPLHF.

CDR3 coding DNA: TGTGCCAGCAACAAAGGGACTAGCGGGGGGACGTACGAGCAGTACTTC. Translation gives CASNKGTSGGTYEQYF. This chain links TRBV7-9 with TRBJ2-7, with 15 nucleotides matching TRBD2. CDR3 size: 16 residues. Germline values: CDR1 SEHNR, CDR2 FQNEAQ (reference sequence). The V gene end was trimmed by 7 bases and the J gene end by 4 bases; junction bases not matched to a gene: 8.

The chain carries TRBV28 and TRBJ1-1; 10 bases match TRBD1. V was clipped by 5 bases and J by 9 bases; unmatched bases: 3. This CDR3 comprises 12 residues. Germline CDR1 MDHEN, CDR2 SYDVKM. The CDR3 reads CASSQDRGKAFF. CDR3 nucleotides: TGTGCCAGCAGTCAGGACAGGGGGAAAGCTTTCTTT. The variable domain in full, completed from reference TRBV28 and TRBJ1-1, reads DVKVTQSSRYLVKRTGEKVFLECVQDMDHENMFWYRQDPGLGLRLIYFSYDVKMKEKGDIPEGYSVSREKKERFSLILESASTNQTSMYLCASSQDRGKAFFGQGTRLTVV.

This clonotype showed up just a few times. This chain connects TRBV7-9 to TRBJ2-7, with 9 bases aligning to TRBD2. Germline lookup yields CDR1 SEHNR and CDR2 FQNEAQ (reference sequence). The ends lost 2 bases at V and 2 bases at J; junction bases unmatched: 4. The CDR3 length is 15 residues. The CDR3 DNA follows: TGTGCCAGCAGCTTATGGATAGCGGGGGCCTACGAGCAGTACGTC. It is translated as CASSLWIAGAYEQYV.

This clonotype turned up a few times. This rearrangement joins TRBV30 to TRBJ2-7; 8 bases agree with TRBD1. CDR1 is GTSNPN and CDR2 is SVGIG in the germline V gene (reference sequence). This CDR3 spans 14 amino acids. V lost 3 bases, J lost 3 bases, and 7 bases stayed unmatched. This chain's CDR3 is CAWSNRGFGYEQYF. The CDR3 nucleotides read TGTGCCTGGAGCAACAGGGGGTTTGGCTACGAGCAGTACTTC.

V gene TRBV7-2 combines with J gene TRBJ2-1; D call uncertain. V lost 1 base, J lost 0 bases, and 7 bases lay in between. Germline V gene sequence: CDR1 SGHTA, CDR2 FQGNSA. CDR3 length: 15 residues. DNA of the CDR3: TGTGCCAGCAGCTTAGACTCCCTCTCCTACAATGAGCAGTTCTTC. Translation: CASSLDSLSYNEQFF.

V is TRBV4-3 and J is TRBJ2-5; D remains ambiguous. V was clipped by 5 bases and J by 2 bases, with 15 bases between them. The CDR3 has 15 residues. Germline CDR1 reads LGHNA; CDR2 reads YSLEER. CDR3 sequence (DNA): TGCGCCAGCAGCTTTGGAACACGGATACAAGAGACCCAGTACTTC. It codes for CASSFGTRIQETQYF.

This clonotype appeared many times. V is TRBV5-4 and J is TRBJ2-5; 9 nucleotides line up with TRBD2. The germline gives CDR1 SGHNT, CDR2 YYREEE (reference sequence). Germline trimming cut 1 base from V and 4 bases from J; bases unmatched to any gene: 5. The CDR3 covers 15 residues. The CDR3 nucleotides are TGTGCCAGCAGCTTGCCGCTAGCGGGGTCAGAGACCCAGTACTTC. This translates into CASSLPLAGSETQYF.

This clonotype was counted between two and nine times. The chain joins TRBV6-5 to TRBJ2-1, with 12 bases aligning to TRBD2. This CDR3 region has 15 residues. Germline V gene sequence: CDR1 MNHEY, CDR2 SVGAGI. Trimming removed 3 bases from V and 8 bases from J; junction bases left unmatched: 5. CDR3 bases: TGTGCCAGCAGTTATAAGACTAGCGGGGGCTATGAGCAGTTCTTC. Protein sequence: CASSYKTSGGYEQFF.

Remarks on this clonotype: It may be a read error: a sequence one base away is much more abundant. This chain links TRBV25-1 with TRBJ2-3; 10 nucleotides align to TRBD2. The V gene end was trimmed by 0 bases and the J gene end by 5 bases; junction bases not matched to a gene: 5. The CDR3 length is 16 residues. Germline-derived CDR1 and CDR2 are MGHDK and SYGVNS. The CDR3 DNA reads as TGTGCCAGCAGTGAATACAGCGGGGGGGGCAAAGATACGCAGTATTTT. Its protein product is CASSEYSGGGKDTQYF.

There are a few counts of this clonotype. The chain carries TRBV30 and TRBJ1-1, with TRBD1 as a possible D gene (5 bases). This CDR3 has 15 residues. The germline V gene has CDR1 GTSNPN and CDR2 SVGIG (reference sequence). With 5 bases removed from V and 0 bases from J, the gap between germline ends came to 16 bases. The CDR3 bases are TGTGCCTGGGGGGGGGACGGTTTGATGAACACTGAAGCTTTCTTT. Translating it yields CAWGGDGLMNTEAFF.

This clonotype was seen only a few times. The chain couples TRBV5-1 to TRBJ2-7; TRBD1 matches at 9 bases. This CDR3 region has 17 residues. V was clipped by 1 base and J by 0 bases; unmatched bases: 8. Germline CDR1 and CDR2: SGHRS and YFSETQ. The CDR3 protein is CASSLSPTGGNSYEQYV. The CDR3 DNA follows: TGCGCCAGCAGCTTGTCCCCGACAGGGGGGAACTCCTACGAGCAGTACGTC.

This clonotype was counted a few times. The chain carries TRBV29-1 and TRBJ2-3; 9 bases agree with TRBD1. The CDR3 extends over 14 amino acids. The trim removed 7 bases at V and 6 bases at J, leaving 11 bases unmatched. From germline, CDR1 is SQVTM and CDR2 ANQGSEA. The CDR3 DNA reads as TGCAGCGGGTCGGGACAGGGTGGTTCGGATACGCAGTATTTT. Translating it yields CSGSGQGGSDTQYF.

This clonotype was seen only a few times. The chain uses TRBV6-1 and TRBJ1-5; the D gene is possibly TRBD1 (6 bases). The germline V and J ends were trimmed by 3 bases and 4 bases, with 13 bases remaining between them. The CDR3 consists of 15 residues. Germline CDR1 MNHNS, CDR2 SASEGT. CDR3 nucleotides: TGTGCCAGCAGTGAGGTTACCAGGGGAAATCAGCCCCAGCATTTT. Protein: CASSEVTRGNQPQHF.

In its sample, this clonotype was seen many times. V gene TRBV2 combines with J gene TRBJ1-2, with D possibly TRBD1 on 5 matching bases. V gave up 7 bases and J gave up 8 bases, with 14 bases separating them. CDR1 and CDR2 (germline): SNHLY, FYNNEI. The CDR3 contains 12 residues. The CDR3: CASTGGAEGYTF. CDR3 nucleotide sequence: TGTGCCAGCACCGGGGGAGCGGAAGGCTACACCTTC.

In its sample, this clonotype was seen a few times. The junction departs from germline at one end; a sequencing error may be responsible. The CDR3 sequence is CASSSGGVTDTQYF. CDR3 DNA: TGTGCTAGCAGCTCGGGGGGGGTCACAGATACGCAGTATTTT. V usage is TRBV7-7 and J usage is TRBJ2-3; 8 positions agree with TRBD2. Germline assignment: CDR1 SSHAT and CDR2 FNYEAQ (reference sequence). The CDR3 spans 14 residues. The full variable domain, rest sourced from reference TRBV7-7 and TRBJ2-3, is GAGVSQSPRYKVTKRGQDVTLRCDPISSHATLYWYQQALGQGPEFLTYFNYEAQPDKSGLPSDRFSAERPEGSISTLTIQRTEQRDSAMYRCASSSGGVTDTQYFGPGTRLTVL.

This clonotype was counted only a few times. The V and J genes are TRBV7-8 and TRBJ2-5; D is unresolved. In germline, CDR1 is SGHVS, CDR2 FQNEAQ. Deletions cut 3 bases from V and 1 base from J, with 9 bases between. This CDR3 region has 14 residues. The CDR3 reads CASSFYRVQETQYF. CDR3 nucleotides: TGTGCCAGCAGCTTCTATAGGGTCCAAGAGACCCAGTACTTC.

The V call is TRBV7-6, the J call TRBJ1-3, with D possibly being TRBD1 (5 bases). The CDR3 consists of 17 residues. V was trimmed by 2 bases and J by 0 bases, leaving 14 bases between them. The germline gives CDR1 SGHVS, CDR2 FNYEAQ. The CDR3 region is CASSLFSTAVSGNTIYF. The CDR3 DNA reads as TGTGCCAGCAGCTTATTTTCGACAGCGGTCTCTGGAAACACCATATATTTT.

In its sample, this clonotype was seen a few times. This chain uses TRBV6-2 or TRBV6-3 with TRBJ2-7, with 7 bases that match TRBD2. Unmatched junction bases numbered 5, after V lost 7 bases and J lost 5 bases. The CDR3 covers 12 residues. The germline CDR1 and CDR2 sequences are MNHEY and SVGEGT. CDR3 bases: TGTGCCAGCAAATCTAGCGGCCACGAGCAGTACTTC. This translates into CASKSSGHEQYF.

This clonotype was observed at least ten times. This chain links TRBV7-3 with TRBJ1-4, with TRBD1 matching 10 bases. With V trimmed by 3 bases and J by 7 bases, 14 bases remained unmatched. Germline V gene data show CDR1 as SGHTA and CDR2 as FQGTGA. This CDR3 spans 18 amino acids. The CDR3 sequence: CASSFGGTGVPPGEKLFF. CDR3 DNA: TGTGCCAGCAGCTTTGGCGGGACAGGGGTTCCGCCTGGTGAAAAACTGTTTTTT.

Only a few counts were recorded for this clonotype. Written as DNA, the CDR3 is TGTGCCAGCAGTTACACCGACAGAAGATATGGCTACACCTTC. This gives the protein CASSYTDRRYGYTF. The chain combines TRBV6-5 with TRBJ1-2, with a possible D match to TRBD1 (5 bases). The CDR3 is 14 residues long. CDR1 MNHEY and CDR2 SVGAGI come from the germline V gene. V was pared by 2 bases and J by 5 bases, with 12 bases between.

The chain recombines TRBV20-1 with TRBJ2-3; D remains ambiguous. The CDR3 consists of 13 residues. V gave up 5 bases and J gave up 0 bases, with 9 bases separating them. CDR1 is DFQATT and CDR2 is SNEGSKA in the germline V gene (reference sequence). The CDR3 loop is CSAHVPSTDTQYF. In DNA form, the CDR3 reads TGCAGTGCTCACGTCCCGAGCACAGATACGCAGTATTTT.

This clonotype was recorded at least ten times. The chain combines TRBV5-1 with TRBJ2-7, with D possibly TRBD1 on 7 matching bases. Deletions cut 0 bases from V and 5 bases from J, with 12 bases between. Germline V gene lookup returns CDR1 SGHRS and CDR2 YFSETQ. This CDR3 is built from 14 residues. The DNA for the CDR3 is TGCGCCAGCAGCTTGGACCAGGGGGAGGACGAGCAGTACTTC. This translates into CASSLDQGEDEQYF. The full variable domain, completed using reference TRBV5-1 and TRBJ2-7, is KAGVTQTPRYLIKTRGQQVTLSCSPISGHRSVSWYQQTPGQGLQFLFEYFSETQRNKGNFPGRFSGRQFSNSRSEMNVSTLELGDSALYLCASSLDQGEDEQYFGPGTRLTVT.

This clonotype turned up a few times. V and J are TRBV12-3 or TRBV12-4 and TRBJ2-7, with 12 bases fitting TRBD1. After removal of 3 bases from V and 4 bases from J, the junction contained 7 bases not matched to a gene. The CDR3 loop spans 16 amino acids. CDR3 loop: CASSLAEGQGAYEQYV. The CDR3 coding sequence is TGTGCCAGCAGTTTGGCGGAGGGACAGGGGGCTTACGAGCAGTACGTC.

The chain employs TRBV18 and TRBJ1-5; D may be TRBD1 (6 bases). V lost 3 bases and J 4 bases, leaving 13 bases between the germline ends. Germline V gives CDR1 KGHSH, CDR2 LQKENI. CDR3 size: 15 residues. The CDR3 coding sequence is TGTGCCAGCTCACCCCTTAGAGGGGGTAATCAGCCCCAGCATTTT. It translates to CASSPLRGGNQPQHF.

This clonotype was detected only a few times. This chain links TRBV10-2 with TRBJ2-3; the D gene is possibly TRBD2 (7 bases). V was clipped by 6 bases and J by 2 bases, with 12 bases between them. Germline V gene data show CDR1 as WSHSY and CDR2 as SAAADI. The CDR3 spans 14 residues. The CDR3 here is CASRGGLYTDTQYF. The CDR3 DNA is TGCGCCAGCAGGGGGGGGCTTTACACAGATACGCAGTATTTT.

This clonotype has ten or more counts. The genes are TRBV10-3 and TRBJ2-5; 7 bases agree with TRBD1. Germline trimming cut 10 bases from V and 5 bases from J; bases unmatched to any gene: 16. This CDR3 is 15 amino acids long. Germline CDR1 ENHRY, CDR2 SYGVKD. The CDR3 DNA is TGTGCCACCCGGCGAAAGGGGGCTCAGGAGGAGACCCAGTACTTC. Its translation is CATRRKGAQEETQYF.

The chain uses TRBV20-1 and TRBJ2-1; 8 bases align to TRBD2. Germline CDR1 reads DFQATT; CDR2 reads SNEGSKA (reference sequence). The CDR3 totals 15 residues. V shed 5 bases and J 4 bases; nucleotides not matched to a gene: 10. The CDR3 is CSAFATSGSYNEQFF. In DNA, the CDR3 is TGCAGTGCTTTCGCCACTAGCGGTTCATACAATGAGCAGTTCTTC.